A selection of T cell receptor beta chains follows, all from one sample in a study of T cell responses to AZD1222 COVID-19 vaccine. Generated by immunoSEQ multiplex PCR, the TCRdb table keeps only in-frame clones and is missing some. Found here are 150,000 or so clones, approximately 90% of them singletons; the top ten hold approximately 1.2%. The sequences come from peripheral blood, collected 28 days after the second AZD1222 dose. Receptors were obtained from an adult who received the AZD1222 COVID-19 vaccine. The conserved cysteine and the conserved F or W are not part of the CDR3 here. The listing skips clone size in some rows; elsewhere it reads once, few, many or a size class.

>NA|TRBV5-1|TRBJ2-7
ASSESGQAYEQY
>NA|TRBV28|TRBJ2-3
ASSLSGLAGSKDTQY
>NA|TRBV7-2|TRBJ2-1
ASSSRTSGWGCF
>NA|TRBV25-1|TRBJ2-7
ASSPAATSTYEQY
>NA|TRBV7-2|TRBJ1-6
ASSNGGAAYNSPLH
>NA|TRBV7-3|TRBJ2-1
ASSPFIMSEQF
>NA|TRBV2|TRBJ2-1
AGRGPTYNEQF
>NA|TRBV7-2|TRBJ2-6
ASSPTVARGGVLT
>NA|TRBV3-1/TRBV3-2|TRBJ2-3
ASSREGADTQY
>NA|TRBV19|TRBJ1-5
ASSNALRQPNQPQH
>once|TRBV2|TRBJ2-7
ARGGLASYEQY
>NA|TRBV19|TRBJ2-3
ASSNTGLSPQY
>NA|TRBV4-1|TRBJ2-7
ASSQGLKGNEQY
>NA|TRBV19|TRBJ1-1
ASSSYRGNTEAF
>NA|TRBV6-5|TRBJ1-6
ASMMDSSYNSPLH
>NA|TRBV7-8|TRBJ1-4
ASSLRQSNEKLF
>NA|TRBV28|TRBJ2-5
ASSFPLETQY
>once|TRBV4-2|TRBJ1-2
ASSQAAIGGDGYT
>once|TRBV7-3|TRBJ2-5
ASSLSGVETQY
>NA|TRBV10-3|TRBJ2-4
AIAEELAKNIQY
>NA|TRBV7-9|TRBJ1-6
ASQGTGDSPLH
>NA|TRBV7-9|TRBJ1-4
ASSRQTGTHEKLF
>NA|TRBV2|TRBJ2-3
ASSVNGDRSDTQY